A single sample is the source of the 7 T cell receptor beta chains below, sequenced in a study of identical twins' blood T cells. TCRdb recomputed calls from the 5' RACE reads with MiXCR, one row per CDR3 protein. This table has 350,000 to 400,000 distinct CDR3 sequences, roughly 27% appearing once. Sequencing used PBMCs. All receptors come from a woman aged 18 to 49 in good health.

This chain joins TRBV4-2 and TRBJ1-3; D is ambiguous. The CDR3 runs 13 residues. Trimming cost V 4 bases and J 3 bases, with 7 bases left between them. Germline CDR1 and CDR2: LGHNA and YNFKEQ. DNA for the CDR3: TGTGCCAGCAGCCCACCCCTTGGAAACACCATATATTTT. It encodes CASSPPLGNTIYF.

V is TRBV6-2 or TRBV6-3 and J is TRBJ2-1; D is tentatively TRBD1 or TRBD2 (5 bases each). This CDR3 is 15 amino acids long. V lost 10 bases and J 0 bases, leaving 16 bases between the germline ends. Germline CDR1 MNHEY, CDR2 SVGEGT. In DNA form, the CDR3 reads TGTGCCACCGGGACGCTCGAAAGCTCCTACAATGAGCAGTTCTTC. Translated: CATGTLESSYNEQFF.

The rearrangement joins TRBV6-5 to TRBJ1-1, with D unresolved. Trimming removed 3 bases from V and 0 bases from J, with 5 bases in between. This CDR3 is built from 13 residues. Germline lookup yields CDR1 MNHEY and CDR2 SVGAGI. The CDR3 loop reads CASSYAVNTEAFF. DNA of the CDR3: TGTGCCAGCAGTTATGCGGTGAACACTGAAGCTTTCTTT.

This clonotype was found a few times. This chain connects TRBV3-1 to TRBJ1-1; D remains ambiguous. The CDR3 spans 16 residues. From germline, CDR1 is LGHDT and CDR2 YNNKEL (reference sequence). V was pared by 3 bases and J by 0 bases, with 14 bases between. CDR3 protein: CASSQPSGSMNTEAFF. CDR3 DNA: TGTGCCAGCAGCCAGCCCTCCGGATCCATGAACACTGAAGCTTTCTTT.

This clonotype was recorded many times. The genes are TRBV2 and TRBJ2-3; 7 bases match TRBD1. Germline V gene lookup returns CDR1 SNHLY and CDR2 FYNNEI. The CDR3 spans 16 residues. The V segment lost 6 bases and the J segment 3 bases; nucleotides outside the gene matches: 12. The CDR3 loop is CASRDMTGQRTDTQYF. CDR3 sequence (DNA): TGTGCCAGCAGAGATATGACGGGACAGAGAACAGATACGCAGTATTTT.

There are a few counts of this clonotype. The V call is TRBV29-1, the J call TRBJ1-1; D remains unclear. CDR3 size: 14 residues. Trimming pared 4 bases from V and 4 bases from J, leaving 16 bases between. Per the germline V gene, CDR1 is SQVTM and CDR2 is ANQGSEA. For the CDR3, the DNA is TGCAGCGTTGTTCCCCTGGGTGCTACCACTGAAGCTTTCTTT. Protein: CSVVPLGATTEAFF. The variable domain in full, with the rest retrieved from reference TRBV29-1 and TRBJ1-1, is SAVISQKPSRDICQRGTSLTIQCQVDSQVTMMFWYRQQPGQSLTLIATANQGSEATYESGFVIDKFPISRPNLTFSTLTVSNMSPEDSSIYLCSVVPLGATTEAFFGQGTRLTVV.

This clonotype was picked up many times. The rearrangement joins TRBV2 to TRBJ1-3; D possibly corresponds to TRBD1 (6 bases). Per the germline V gene, CDR1 is SNHLY and CDR2 is FYNNEI. The V and J ends lost 6 bases and 0 bases respectively, with 15 bases between them. The CDR3 covers 16 residues. CDR3 DNA sequence: TGTGCCAGCAGGCGTGGAGGGGGAAGCTCTGGAAACACCATATATTTT. It codes for CASRRGGGSSGNTIYF.